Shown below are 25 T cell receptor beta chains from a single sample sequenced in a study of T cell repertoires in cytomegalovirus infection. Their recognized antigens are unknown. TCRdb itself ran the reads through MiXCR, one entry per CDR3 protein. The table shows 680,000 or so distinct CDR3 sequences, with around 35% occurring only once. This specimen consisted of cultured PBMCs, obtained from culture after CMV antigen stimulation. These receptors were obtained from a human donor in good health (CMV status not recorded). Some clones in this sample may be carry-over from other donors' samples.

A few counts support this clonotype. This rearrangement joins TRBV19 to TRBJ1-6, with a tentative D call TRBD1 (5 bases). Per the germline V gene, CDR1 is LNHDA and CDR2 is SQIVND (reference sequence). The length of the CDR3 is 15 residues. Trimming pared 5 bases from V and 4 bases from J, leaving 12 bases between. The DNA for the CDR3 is TGTGCCAGTAGTCCCGGGACCGTTTATAATTCACCCCTCCACTTT. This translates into CASSPGTVYNSPLHF.

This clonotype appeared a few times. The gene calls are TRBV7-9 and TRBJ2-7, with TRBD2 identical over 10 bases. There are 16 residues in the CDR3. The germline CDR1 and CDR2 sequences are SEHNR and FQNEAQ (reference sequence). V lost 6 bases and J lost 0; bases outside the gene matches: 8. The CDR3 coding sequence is TGTGCCAGCAGTCCTACCGGGACTAGCGACTCCTACGAGCAGTACTTC. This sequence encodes CASSPTGTSDSYEQYF.

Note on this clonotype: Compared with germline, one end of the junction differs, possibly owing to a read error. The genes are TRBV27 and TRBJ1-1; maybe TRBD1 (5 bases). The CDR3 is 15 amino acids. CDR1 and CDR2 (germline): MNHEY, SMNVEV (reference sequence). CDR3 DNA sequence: TGTGCCAGCAGTGCCCGACAGCCCCTGAACACTGAAGCCTTCTTT. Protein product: CASSARQPLNTEAFF.

The CDR3 nucleotides read TGTGCCACTTCACCAGGGAGCGGAAATTCACCCCTCCACTTT. It codes for CATSPGSGNSPLHF. The rearrangement joins TRBV6-2 or TRBV6-3 to TRBJ1-6; possibly TRBD1 for D (5 bases). This CDR3 has 14 residues. Germline values: CDR1 MNHEY, CDR2 SVGEGT. With 10 bases removed from V and 7 bases from J, the gap between germline ends came to 17 bases.

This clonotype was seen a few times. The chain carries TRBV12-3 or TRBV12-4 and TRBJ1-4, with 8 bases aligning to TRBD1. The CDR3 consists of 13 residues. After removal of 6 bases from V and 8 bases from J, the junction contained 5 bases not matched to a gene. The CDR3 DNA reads TGTGCCAGCAGGAGGGACAGGCCCGAAAAACTGTTTTTT. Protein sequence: CASRRDRPEKLFF.

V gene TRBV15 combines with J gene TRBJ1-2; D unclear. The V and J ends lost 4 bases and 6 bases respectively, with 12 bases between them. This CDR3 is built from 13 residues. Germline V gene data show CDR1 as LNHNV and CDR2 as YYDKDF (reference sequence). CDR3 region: CATSKDLGDGYTF. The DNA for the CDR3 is TGTGCCACCAGCAAGGACCTAGGAGATGGCTACACCTTC.

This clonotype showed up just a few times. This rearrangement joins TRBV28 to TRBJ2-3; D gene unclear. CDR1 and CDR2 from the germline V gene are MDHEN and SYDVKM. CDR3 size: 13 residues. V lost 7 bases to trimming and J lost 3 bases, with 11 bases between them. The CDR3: CASTRRPTDTQYF. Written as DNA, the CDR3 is TGTGCCAGCACGAGGCGGCCGACAGATACGCAGTATTTT.

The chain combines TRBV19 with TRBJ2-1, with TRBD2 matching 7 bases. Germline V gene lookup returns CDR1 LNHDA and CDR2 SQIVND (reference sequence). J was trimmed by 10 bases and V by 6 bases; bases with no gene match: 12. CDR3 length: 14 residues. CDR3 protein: CASRVSAAGKEQFF. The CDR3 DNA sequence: TGTGCCAGTAGAGTCAGCGCAGCGGGAAAGGAGCAGTTCTTC. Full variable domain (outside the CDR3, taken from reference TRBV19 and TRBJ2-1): DGGITQSPKYLFRKEGQNVTLSCEQNLNHDAMYWYRQDPGQGLRLIYYSQIVNDFQKGDIAEGYSVSREKKESFPLTVTSAQKNPTAFYLCASRVSAAGKEQFFGPGTRLTVL.

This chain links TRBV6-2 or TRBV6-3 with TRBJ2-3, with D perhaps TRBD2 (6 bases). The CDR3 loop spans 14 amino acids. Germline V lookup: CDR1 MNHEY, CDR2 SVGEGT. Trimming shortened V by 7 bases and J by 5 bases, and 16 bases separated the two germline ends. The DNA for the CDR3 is TGTGCCAGCACCCAGGACTATCTAAAAGATACGCAGTATTTT. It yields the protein CASTQDYLKDTQYF.

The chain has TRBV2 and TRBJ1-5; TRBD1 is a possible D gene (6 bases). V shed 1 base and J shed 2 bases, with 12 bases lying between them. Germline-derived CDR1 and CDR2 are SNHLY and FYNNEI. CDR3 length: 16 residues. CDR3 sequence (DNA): TGTGCCAGCAGTGAAGGGGGGCCAGGAGGCAATCAGCCCCAGCATTTT. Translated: CASSEGGPGGNQPQHF. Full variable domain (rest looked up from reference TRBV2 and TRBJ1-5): EPEVTQTPSHQVTQMGQEVILRCVPISNHLYFYWYRQILGQKVEFLVSFYNNEISEKSEIFDDQFSVERPDGSNFTLKIRSTKLEDSAMYFCASSEGGPGGNQPQHFGDGTRLSIL.

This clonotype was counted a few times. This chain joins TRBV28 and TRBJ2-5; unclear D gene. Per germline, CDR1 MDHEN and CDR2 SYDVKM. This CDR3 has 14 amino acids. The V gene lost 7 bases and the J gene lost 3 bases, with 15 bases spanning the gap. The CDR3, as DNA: TGTGCCAGCAAGAACACGGACGGTAAAGAGACCCAGTACTTC. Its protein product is CASKNTDGKETQYF.

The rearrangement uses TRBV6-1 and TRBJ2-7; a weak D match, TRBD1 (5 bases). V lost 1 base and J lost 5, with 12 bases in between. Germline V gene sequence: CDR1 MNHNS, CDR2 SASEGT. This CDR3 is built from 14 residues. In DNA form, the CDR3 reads TGTGCCAGCAGTGAAGGCCCCACAGGCGACGAGCAGTACTTC. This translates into CASSEGPTGDEQYF.

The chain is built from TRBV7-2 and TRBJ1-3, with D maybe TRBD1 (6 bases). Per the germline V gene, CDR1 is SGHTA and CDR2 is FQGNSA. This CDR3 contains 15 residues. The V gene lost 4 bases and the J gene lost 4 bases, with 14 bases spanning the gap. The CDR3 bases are TGTGCCAGCAGCTCGGAGGGGACAAGGGGAAACACCATATATTTT. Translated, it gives CASSSEGTRGNTIYF.

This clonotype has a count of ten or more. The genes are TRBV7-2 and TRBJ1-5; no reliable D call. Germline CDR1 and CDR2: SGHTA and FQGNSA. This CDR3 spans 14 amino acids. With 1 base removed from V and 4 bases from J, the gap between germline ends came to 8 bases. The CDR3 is CASSLVWVNQPQHF. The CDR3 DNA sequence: TGTGCCAGCAGCTTAGTATGGGTGAATCAGCCCCAGCATTTT.

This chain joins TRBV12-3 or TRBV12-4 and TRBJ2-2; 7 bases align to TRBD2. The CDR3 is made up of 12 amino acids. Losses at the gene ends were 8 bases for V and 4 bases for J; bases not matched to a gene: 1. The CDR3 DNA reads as TGTGCCAGCTGGGGGGGCACCGGGGAGCTGTTTTTT. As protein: CASWGGTGELFF.

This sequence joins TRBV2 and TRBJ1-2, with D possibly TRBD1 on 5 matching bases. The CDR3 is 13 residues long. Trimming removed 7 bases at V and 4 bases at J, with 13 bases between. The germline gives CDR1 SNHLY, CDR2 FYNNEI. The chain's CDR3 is CASIGTGGYGYTF. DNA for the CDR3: TGTGCCAGCATCGGTACCGGGGGCTATGGCTACACCTTC. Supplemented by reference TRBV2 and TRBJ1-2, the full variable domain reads EPEVTQTPSHQVTQMGQEVILRCVPISNHLYFYWYRQILGQKVEFLVSFYNNEISEKSEIFDDQFSVERPDGSNFTLKIRSTKLEDSAMYFCASIGTGGYGYTFGSGTRLTVV.

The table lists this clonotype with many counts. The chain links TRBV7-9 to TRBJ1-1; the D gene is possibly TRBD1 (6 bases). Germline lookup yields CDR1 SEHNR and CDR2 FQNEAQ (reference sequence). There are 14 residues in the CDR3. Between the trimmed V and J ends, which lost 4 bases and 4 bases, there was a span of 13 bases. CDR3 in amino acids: CASSSRGGGTEAFF. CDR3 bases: TGTGCCAGCAGCTCTAGGGGGGGGGGCACTGAAGCTTTCTTT. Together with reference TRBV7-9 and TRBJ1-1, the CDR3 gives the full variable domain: DTGVSQNPRHKITKRGQNVTFRCDPISEHNRLYWYRQTLGQGPEFLTYFQNEAQLEKSRLLSDRFSAERPKGSFSTLEIQRTEQGDSAMYLCASSSRGGGTEAFFGQGTRLTVV.

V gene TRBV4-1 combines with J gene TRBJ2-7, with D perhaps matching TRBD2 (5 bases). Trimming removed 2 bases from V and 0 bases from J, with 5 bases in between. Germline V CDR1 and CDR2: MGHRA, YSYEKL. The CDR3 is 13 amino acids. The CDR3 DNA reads TGCGCCAGCAGCCAAACTAGCTCCTACGAGCAGTACTTC. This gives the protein CASSQTSSYEQYF.

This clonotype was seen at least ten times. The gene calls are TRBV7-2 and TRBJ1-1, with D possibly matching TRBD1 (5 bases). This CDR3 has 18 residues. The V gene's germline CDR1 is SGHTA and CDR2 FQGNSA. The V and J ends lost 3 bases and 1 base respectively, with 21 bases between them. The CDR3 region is CASSFDLRGFSGNTEAFF. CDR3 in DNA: TGTGCCAGCAGCTTCGATTTACGGGGGTTTTCTGGGAACACTGAAGCTTTCTTT.

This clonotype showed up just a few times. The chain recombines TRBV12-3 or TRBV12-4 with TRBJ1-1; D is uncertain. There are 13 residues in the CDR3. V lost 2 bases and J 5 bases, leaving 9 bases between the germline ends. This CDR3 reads CASSLNLYTEAFF. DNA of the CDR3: TGTGCCAGCAGTTTAAACCTATATACTGAAGCTTTCTTT.

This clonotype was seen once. The CDR3 DNA sequence: TGTGCCAGCAGCCTAGGACCGAGAAGAGAGGCTTCAACTAATGAAAAACTGTTTTTT. This translates into CASSLGPRREASTNEKLFF. V usage is TRBV7-2 and J usage is TRBJ1-4; D gene uncertain. The ends were cut back, 5 bases at V and 0 bases at J, with 22 bases in the middle. Looked up from germline, CDR1 is SGHTA and CDR2 is FQGNSA. The CDR3 has 19 amino acids.

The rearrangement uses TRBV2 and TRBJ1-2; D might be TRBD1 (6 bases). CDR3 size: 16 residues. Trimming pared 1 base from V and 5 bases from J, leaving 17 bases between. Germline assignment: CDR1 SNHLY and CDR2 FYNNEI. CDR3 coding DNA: TGTGCCAGCAGTGAAGTGGGACGGACAGAAACATATGGCTACACCTTC. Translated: CASSEVGRTETYGYTF.

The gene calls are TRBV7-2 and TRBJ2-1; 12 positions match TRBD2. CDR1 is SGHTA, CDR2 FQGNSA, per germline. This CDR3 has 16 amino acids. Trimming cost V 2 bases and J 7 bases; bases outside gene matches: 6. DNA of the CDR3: TGTGCCAGCAGCTTACCCGGGCTAGCGGGGGGGAATGAGCAGTTCTTC. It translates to CASSLPGLAGGNEQFF.

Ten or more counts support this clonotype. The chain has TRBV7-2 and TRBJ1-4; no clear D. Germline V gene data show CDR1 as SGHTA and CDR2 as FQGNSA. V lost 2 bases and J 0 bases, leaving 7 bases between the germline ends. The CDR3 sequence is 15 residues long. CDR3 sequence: CASSLNRATNEKLFF. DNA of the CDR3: TGTGCCAGCAGCTTAAATCGGGCAACTAATGAAAAACTGTTTTTT. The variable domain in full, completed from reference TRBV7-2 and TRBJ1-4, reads GAGVSQSPSNKVTEKGKDVELRCDPISGHTALYWYRQSLGQGLEFLIYFQGNSAPDKSGLPSDRFSAERTGGSVSTLTIQRTQQEDSAVYLCASSLNRATNEKLFFGSGTQLSVL.

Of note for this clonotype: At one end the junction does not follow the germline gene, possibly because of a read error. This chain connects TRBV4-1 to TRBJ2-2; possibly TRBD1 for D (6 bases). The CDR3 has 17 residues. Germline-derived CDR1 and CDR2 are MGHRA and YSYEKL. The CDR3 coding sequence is TGTGCCAGCAGCCAAGATTCGATAGGGACACCCACCGGGGAGCTGTTTTTT. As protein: CASSQDSIGTPTGELFF.